This TCR beta chain was recovered during a study of beta chain features in type 1 diabetes (dated by TCRdb to the late 2010s). Background on the whole study: Patients and healthy donors did not differ in mean age, gender distribution, total cell number or subset yield. Across all samples, 107,917,701 sorted cells were examined, and cell number per subset correlated strongly with RNA yield. In the study, recently diagnosed type 1 diabetes patients and matched healthy donors were compared on the TCRB repertoires of their sorted circulating CD4+ T cell subsets. Naive and central memory subsets were obtained from all 30 or so donors, but regulatory and stem cell-like memory subsets were isolated from only 8 patients and 8 healthy donors.

The germline V gene sets CDR1 to LGHNA and CDR2 to YNFKEQ. From its cysteine to its phenylalanine, the CDR3 spans 12 amino acids. Only the CDR3 DNA is retained, 36 bases long and in frame from the first base. Germline trimming: 5 bases from V, 9 bases from J; junction bases outside gene matches: 3. The High Capacity cDNA Reverse Transcription Kit was used to reverse transcribe all of the isolated RNA, meaning that expressed TCRB transcripts were what got sequenced. Deep immunoSEQ sequencing was applied to naive, central memory and regulatory T cell samples, giving an average of about 3.57 million total reads per sample. After sorted cells were lysed in RLT buffer, RNA was extracted with DNase-treated RNeasy Micro or Mini kits, with the choice depending on cell number. Each cell subset was processed separately to prevent cross-contamination, with patient and healthy donor samples processed together. TCRB sequences were amplified from cDNA with the immunoSEQ multiplex PCR, producing 87-bp fragments spanning the CDR3 region. The amplicons were sequenced using the Illumina HiSeq platform. The authors processed their data as follows. PCR bias was corrected computationally using synthetic template baselines, and reads within Hamming distance 2 were collapsed, with unmergeable singletons discarded. Reads were aligned to IMGT to assign V, D and J genes, CDR3 length, and insertions or deletions at six rearrangement sites. Within each subset, clonotype counts were normalized to the number of sorted cells before true diversity and Gini coefficients were calculated with the tcR R package. Repertoire sharing was quantified using the overlap coefficient calculated on TCRB nucleotide sequences. TCRdb retrieved this table from immuneACCESS and kept in-frame rearrangements only. Not all clones are present; in checked studies, unresolved V genes account for under half, and no reason is known for the remainder. V, J and clone size derive from that table, while D and trimming were established from the DNA sequence. The sample table contains about 340,000 clones; only one count was recorded for around 8.5% of them. Roughly 1% of the sample is held by the ten biggest clonotypes.

Turning to this clone: Its antigen remains unidentified. One base away there is no much larger clone; base qualities are not given.

Summary of the overall study and its limitations: Because cDNA rather than genomic DNA was sequenced, highly expressing activated cells could have been over-represented, although no difference in activation and CD3 levels was found between groups. PCR might favor shorter templates, but patient and control samples were amplified and corrected together, so any skew would affect both groups equally. The naive, central memory and regulatory TCRB repertoires appeared to resemble one another more closely among patients than among healthy donors. A moderate but significant shortening of TCRB CDR3 length was observed in type 1 diabetes patients in all four CD4+ subsets. Only small numbers of individuals were included in the HLA sub-analyses, which left unresolved whether HLA type had any influence on TCRB rearrangement. Patients with type 1 diabetes made fewer insertions and deleted more nucleotides at VDJ recombination sites, implying thymic rearrangement abnormalities.

A single peripheral blood draw of about 116 mL on average was collected from each donor into heparinised tubes. Using a panel that included CD45RO, CCR7, CD25, CD127, CD95 and CD27, naive, central memory, regulatory and stem cell-like memory CD4+ T cells were sorted on a BD FACSAria II. Purity was above 95% for every sorted population. PBMCs were isolated right away by Lymphoprep density gradient centrifugation and were stained directly, without culture. To minimize batch effects, samples were stained and sorted in pairs, one healthy donor with one patient per experiment. The chain uses TRBV4-2 and TRBJ2-4; 8 middle bases align to TRBD1. This TCR derives from a man under 40 with type 1 diabetes. Specimen: central memory CD4+ T cells from blood. The nucleotide sequence is given as TGTGCCAGCAGCTTGGGACAGGCCATTCAGTACTTC. It translates to CASSLGQAIQYF.